The clone carrying this T cell receptor beta chain was counted a few times. Its antigen remains unknown. The data belong to a study of T-cell memory formation after mild COVID-19. Germline CDR1 and CDR2: DFQATT and SNEGSKA (reference sequence). Between the trimmed V and J ends, which lost 0 bases and 4 bases, there was a span of 9 bases. This CDR3 comprises 13 residues. TCRdb reanalysed the 5' RACE reads using MiXCR and keeps one entry per CDR3 protein. This sample has some 440,000 distinct CDR3 sequences; about 23% occur once, and the top ten carry around 12%. The study, taken as a whole, reports: That cross-reactive memory joined was suggested by some responding clones appearing in pre-infection memory. Mainly CM and EM harbored the contracting CD4+ clones; mainly EMRA harbored the CD8+ ones.

This clonotype was sampled from an adult woman who had mild COVID-19 (a few samples of this study predate the infection). Cell type and time point are not known. The V call is TRBV20-1, the J call TRBJ1-2; D might be TRBD1 (5 bases). Sequenced sample: PBMCs or a T cell subset sorted from them (not recorded which). Written as DNA, the CDR3 is TGCAGTGCTAGAGATGCAGGGTTCTATGGCTACACCTTC. Protein: CSARDAGFYGYTF.